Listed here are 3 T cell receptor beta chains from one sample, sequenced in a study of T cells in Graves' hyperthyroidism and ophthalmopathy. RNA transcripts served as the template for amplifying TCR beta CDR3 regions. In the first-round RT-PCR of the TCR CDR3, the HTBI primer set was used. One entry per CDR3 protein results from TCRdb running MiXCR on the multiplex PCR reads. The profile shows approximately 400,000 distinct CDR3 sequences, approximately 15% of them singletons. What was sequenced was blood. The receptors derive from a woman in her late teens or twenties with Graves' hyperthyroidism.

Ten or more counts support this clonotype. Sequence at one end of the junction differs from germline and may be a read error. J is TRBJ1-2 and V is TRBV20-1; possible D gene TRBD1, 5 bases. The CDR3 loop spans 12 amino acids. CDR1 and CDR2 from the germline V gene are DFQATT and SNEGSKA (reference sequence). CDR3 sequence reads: CSARDSAYGYTF. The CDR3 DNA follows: TGCAGTGCGAGAGACAGCGCTTATGGCTACACCTTC.

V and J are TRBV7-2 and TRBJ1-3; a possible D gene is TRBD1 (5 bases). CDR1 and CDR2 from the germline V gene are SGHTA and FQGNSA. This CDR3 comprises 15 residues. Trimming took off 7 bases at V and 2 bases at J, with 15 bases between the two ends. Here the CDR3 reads CASNQWGLAGNTIYF. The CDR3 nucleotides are TGTGCCAGCAACCAATGGGGCTTAGCTGGAAACACCATATATTTT.

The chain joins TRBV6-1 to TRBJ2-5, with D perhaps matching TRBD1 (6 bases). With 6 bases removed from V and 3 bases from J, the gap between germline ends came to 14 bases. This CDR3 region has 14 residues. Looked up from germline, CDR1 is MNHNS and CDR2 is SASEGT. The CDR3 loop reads CASRQGNQKETQYF. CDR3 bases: TGTGCCAGCAGACAGGGAAACCAAAAAGAGACCCAGTACTTC.